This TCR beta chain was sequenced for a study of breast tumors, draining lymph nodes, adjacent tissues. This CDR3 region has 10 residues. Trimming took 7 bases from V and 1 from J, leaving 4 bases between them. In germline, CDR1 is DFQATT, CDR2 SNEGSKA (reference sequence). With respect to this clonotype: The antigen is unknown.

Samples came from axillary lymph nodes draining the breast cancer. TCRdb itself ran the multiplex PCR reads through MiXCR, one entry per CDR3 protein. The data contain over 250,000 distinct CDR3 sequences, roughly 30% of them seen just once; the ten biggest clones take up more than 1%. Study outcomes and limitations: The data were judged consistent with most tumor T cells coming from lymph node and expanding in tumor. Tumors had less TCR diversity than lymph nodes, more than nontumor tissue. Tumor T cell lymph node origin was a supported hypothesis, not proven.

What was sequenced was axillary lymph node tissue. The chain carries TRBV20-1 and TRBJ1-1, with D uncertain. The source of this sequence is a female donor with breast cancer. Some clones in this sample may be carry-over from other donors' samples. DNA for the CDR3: TGCAGTGTCCCGAACACTGAAGCTTTCTTT. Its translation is CSVPNTEAFF.